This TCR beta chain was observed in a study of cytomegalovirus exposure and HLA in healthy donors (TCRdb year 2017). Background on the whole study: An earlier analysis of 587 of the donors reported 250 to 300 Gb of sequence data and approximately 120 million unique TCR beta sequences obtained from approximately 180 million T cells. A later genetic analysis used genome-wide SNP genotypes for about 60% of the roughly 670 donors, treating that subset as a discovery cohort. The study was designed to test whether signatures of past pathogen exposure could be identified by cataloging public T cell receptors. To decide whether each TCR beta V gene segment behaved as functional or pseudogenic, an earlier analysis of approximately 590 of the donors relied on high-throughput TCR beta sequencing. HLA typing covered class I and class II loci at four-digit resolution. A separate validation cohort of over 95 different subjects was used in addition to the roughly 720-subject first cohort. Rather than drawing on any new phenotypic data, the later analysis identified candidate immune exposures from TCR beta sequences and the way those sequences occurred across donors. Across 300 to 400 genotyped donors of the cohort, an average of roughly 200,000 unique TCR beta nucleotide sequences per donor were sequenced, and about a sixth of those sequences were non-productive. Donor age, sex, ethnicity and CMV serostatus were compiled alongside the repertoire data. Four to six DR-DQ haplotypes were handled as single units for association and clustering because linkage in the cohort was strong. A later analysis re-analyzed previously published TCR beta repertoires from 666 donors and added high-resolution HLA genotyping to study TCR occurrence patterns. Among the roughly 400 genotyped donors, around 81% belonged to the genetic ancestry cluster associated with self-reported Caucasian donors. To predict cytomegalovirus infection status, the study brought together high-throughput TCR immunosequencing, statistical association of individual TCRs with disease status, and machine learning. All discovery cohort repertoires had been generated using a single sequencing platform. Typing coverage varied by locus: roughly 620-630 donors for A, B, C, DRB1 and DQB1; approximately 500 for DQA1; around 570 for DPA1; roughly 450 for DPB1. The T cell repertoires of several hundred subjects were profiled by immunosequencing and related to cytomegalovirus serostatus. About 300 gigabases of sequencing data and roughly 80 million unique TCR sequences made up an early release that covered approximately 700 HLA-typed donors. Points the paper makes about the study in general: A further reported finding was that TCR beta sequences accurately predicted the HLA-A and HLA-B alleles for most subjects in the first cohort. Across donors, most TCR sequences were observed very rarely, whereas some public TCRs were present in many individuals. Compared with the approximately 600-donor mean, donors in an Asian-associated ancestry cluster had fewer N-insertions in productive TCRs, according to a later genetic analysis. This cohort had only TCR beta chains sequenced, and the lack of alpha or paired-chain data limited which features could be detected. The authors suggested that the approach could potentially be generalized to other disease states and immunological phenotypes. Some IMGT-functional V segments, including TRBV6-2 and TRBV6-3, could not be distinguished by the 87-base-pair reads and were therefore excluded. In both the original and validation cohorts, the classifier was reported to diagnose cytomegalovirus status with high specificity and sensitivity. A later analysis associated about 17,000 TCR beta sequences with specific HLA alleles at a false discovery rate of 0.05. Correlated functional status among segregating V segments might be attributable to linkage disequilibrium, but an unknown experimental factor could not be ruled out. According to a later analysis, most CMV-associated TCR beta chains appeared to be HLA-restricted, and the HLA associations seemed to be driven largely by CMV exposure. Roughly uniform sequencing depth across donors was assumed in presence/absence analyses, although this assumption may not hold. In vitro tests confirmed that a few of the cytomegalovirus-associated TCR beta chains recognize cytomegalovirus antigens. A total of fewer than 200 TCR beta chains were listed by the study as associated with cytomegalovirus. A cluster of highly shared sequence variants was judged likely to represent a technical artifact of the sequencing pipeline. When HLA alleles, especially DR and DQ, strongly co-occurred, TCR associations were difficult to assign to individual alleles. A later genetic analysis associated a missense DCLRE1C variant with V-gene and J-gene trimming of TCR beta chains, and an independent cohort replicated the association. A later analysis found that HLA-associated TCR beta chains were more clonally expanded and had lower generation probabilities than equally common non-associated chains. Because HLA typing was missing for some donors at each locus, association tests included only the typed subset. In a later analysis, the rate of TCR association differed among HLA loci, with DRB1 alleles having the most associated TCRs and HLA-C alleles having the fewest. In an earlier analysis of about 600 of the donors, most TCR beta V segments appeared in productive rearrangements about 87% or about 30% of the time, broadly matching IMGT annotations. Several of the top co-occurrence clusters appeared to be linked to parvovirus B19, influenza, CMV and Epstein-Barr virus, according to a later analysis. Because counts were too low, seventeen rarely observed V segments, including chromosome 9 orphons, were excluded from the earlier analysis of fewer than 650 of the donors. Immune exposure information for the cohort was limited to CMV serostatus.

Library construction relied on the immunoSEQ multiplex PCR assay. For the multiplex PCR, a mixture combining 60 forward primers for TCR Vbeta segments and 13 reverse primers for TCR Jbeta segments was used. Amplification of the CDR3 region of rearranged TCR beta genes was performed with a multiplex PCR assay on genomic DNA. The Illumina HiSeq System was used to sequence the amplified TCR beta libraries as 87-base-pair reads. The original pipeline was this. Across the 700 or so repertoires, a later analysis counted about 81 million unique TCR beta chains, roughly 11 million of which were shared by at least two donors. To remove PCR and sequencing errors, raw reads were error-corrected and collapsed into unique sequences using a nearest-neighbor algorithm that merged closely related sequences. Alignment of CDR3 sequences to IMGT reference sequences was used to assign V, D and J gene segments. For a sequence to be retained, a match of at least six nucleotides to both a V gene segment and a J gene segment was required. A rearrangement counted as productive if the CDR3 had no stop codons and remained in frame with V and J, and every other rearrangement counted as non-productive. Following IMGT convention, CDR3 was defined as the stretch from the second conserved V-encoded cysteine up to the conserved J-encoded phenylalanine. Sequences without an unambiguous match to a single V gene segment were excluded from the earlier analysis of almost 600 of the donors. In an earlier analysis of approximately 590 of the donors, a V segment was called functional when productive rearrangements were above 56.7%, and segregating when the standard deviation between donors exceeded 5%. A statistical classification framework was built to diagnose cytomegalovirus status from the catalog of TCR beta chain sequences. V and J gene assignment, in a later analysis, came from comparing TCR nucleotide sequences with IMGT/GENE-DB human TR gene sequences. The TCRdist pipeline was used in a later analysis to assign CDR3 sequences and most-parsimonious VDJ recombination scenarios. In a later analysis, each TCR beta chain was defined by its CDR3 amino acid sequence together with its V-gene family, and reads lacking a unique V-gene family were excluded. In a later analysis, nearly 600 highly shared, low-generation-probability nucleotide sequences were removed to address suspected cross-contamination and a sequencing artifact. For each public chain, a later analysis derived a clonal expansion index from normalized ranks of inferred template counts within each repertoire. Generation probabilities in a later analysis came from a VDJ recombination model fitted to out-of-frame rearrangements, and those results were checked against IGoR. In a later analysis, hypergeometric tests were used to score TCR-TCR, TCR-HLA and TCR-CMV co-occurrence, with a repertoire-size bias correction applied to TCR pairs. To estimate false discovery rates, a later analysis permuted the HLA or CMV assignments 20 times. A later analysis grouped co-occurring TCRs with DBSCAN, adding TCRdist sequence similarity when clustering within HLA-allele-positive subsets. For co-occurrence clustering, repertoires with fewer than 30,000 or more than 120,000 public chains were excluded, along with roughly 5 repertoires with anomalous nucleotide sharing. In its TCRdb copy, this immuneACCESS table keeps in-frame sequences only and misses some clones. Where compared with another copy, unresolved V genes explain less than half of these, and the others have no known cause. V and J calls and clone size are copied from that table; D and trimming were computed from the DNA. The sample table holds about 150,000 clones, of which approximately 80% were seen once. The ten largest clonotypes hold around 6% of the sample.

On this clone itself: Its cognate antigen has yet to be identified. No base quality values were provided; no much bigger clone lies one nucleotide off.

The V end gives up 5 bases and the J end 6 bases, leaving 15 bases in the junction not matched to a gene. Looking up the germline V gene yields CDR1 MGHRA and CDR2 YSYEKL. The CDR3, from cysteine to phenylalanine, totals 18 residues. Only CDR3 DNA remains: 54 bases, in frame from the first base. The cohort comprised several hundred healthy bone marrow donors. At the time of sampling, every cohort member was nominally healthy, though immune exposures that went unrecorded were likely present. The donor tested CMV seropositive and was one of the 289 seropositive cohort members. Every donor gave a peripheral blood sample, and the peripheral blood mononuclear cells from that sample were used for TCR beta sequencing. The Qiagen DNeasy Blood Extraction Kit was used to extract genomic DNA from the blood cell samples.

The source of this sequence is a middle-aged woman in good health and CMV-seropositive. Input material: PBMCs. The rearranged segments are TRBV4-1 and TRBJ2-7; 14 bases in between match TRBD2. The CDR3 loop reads CASSTSTSGRGLVSEQYF. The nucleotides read TGCGCCAGCAGCACTTCGACTAGCGGGAGGGGCCTCGTGTCCGAGCAGTACTTC.